Each of the 2 T cell receptor beta chains below was sequenced from the same sample in a study of CD8+ T cells in alopecia areata. RNA was extracted and reverse transcribed into cDNA as the sequencing template. Produced via immunoSEQ multiplex PCR; TCRdb's table is partial and in-frame only. The sample lists hundreds of thousands of clones, approximately 61% occurring once. The source was CD4+ T cells sorted from blood, collected at week 0. These receptors originate from a human donor with alopecia areata.

The chain couples TRBV6-6 to TRBJ2-5; 10 bases fit TRBD2. After removal of 11 bases from V and 4 bases from J, the junction contained 10 bases not matched to a gene. Germline CDR1 is MNHNY and CDR2 is SVGAGI (reference sequence). The CDR3 is 14 amino acids. CDR3 in DNA: TGTGCCGGACGGGCTAGCGGGAGTGGAGAGACCCAGTACTTC. Protein sequence: CAGRASGSGETQYF.

The V call is TRBV29-1, the J call TRBJ2-1; 7 nucleotides align to TRBD2. The CDR3 totals 13 residues. The J segment lost 8 bases and the V segment lost 2 bases, leaving 6 bases of the junction unmatched. Germline CDR1 reads SQVTM; CDR2 reads ANQGSEA. The CDR3 spells CSVERLAADEQFF. The CDR3 bases are TGCAGCGTTGAAAGACTAGCTGCCGATGAGCAGTTCTTC.